The next 17 T cell receptor beta chains were all read from a single sample in a study of T cell responses to AZD1222 COVID-19 vaccine. The data were produced by immunoSEQ multiplex PCR, yet TCRdb's version contains in-frame clones alone and is incomplete. Found here are about 180,000 clones, about 89% of them singletons; the top ten hold approximately 1.6%. The source material was peripheral blood, sampled on day 0 of AZD1222 vaccination. Source of these receptors: an adult in good health.

V usage is TRBV7-2 and J usage is TRBJ2-2; 9 bases map to TRBD2. CDR3 length equals 15 residues. Trimming cost V 5 bases and J 6 bases; bases outside gene matches: 7. Germline V lookup: CDR1 SGHTA, CDR2 FQGNSA. CDR3 protein: CASSASGTSPGELFF. Written as DNA, the CDR3 is TGTGCCAGCAGCGCATCCGGGACTAGCCCCGGGGAGCTGTTTTTT. Drawing the rest from reference TRBV7-2 and TRBJ2-2, the complete variable domain is GAGVSQSPSNKVTEKGKDVELRCDPISGHTALYWYRQSLGQGLEFLIYFQGNSAPDKSGLPSDRFSAERTGGSVSTLTIQRTQQEDSAVYLCASSASGTSPGELFFGEGSRLTVL.

The V call is TRBV7-9, the J call TRBJ2-2; no firm D call. There are 14 residues in the CDR3. Trimming shortened V by 1 base and J by 7 bases, and 10 bases separated the two germline ends. Germline V gene sequence: CDR1 SEHNR, CDR2 FQNEAQ (reference sequence). CDR3 nucleotide sequence: TGTGCCAGCAGCTTAGGAATGTTGGACGGGGAGCTGTTTTTT. It is translated as CASSLGMLDGELFF.

The CDR3 sequence: CASTWTGAYNEQFF. In DNA, the CDR3 is TGTGCCAGTACCTGGACAGGGGCCTACAATGAGCAGTTCTTC. The J gene is TRBJ2-1, the V gene TRBV19; 9 positions match TRBD1. CDR1 and CDR2 from the germline V gene are LNHDA and SQIVND (reference sequence). The CDR3 totals 14 residues. V was clipped by 7 bases and J by 2 bases; unmatched bases: 3. The variable domain in full, with the rest retrieved from reference TRBV19 and TRBJ2-1, is DGGITQSPKYLFRKEGQNVTLSCEQNLNHDAMYWYRQDPGQGLRLIYYSQIVNDFQKGDIAEGYSVSREKKESFPLTVTSAQKNPTAFYLCASTWTGAYNEQFFGPGTRLTVL.

Here the CDR3 DNA reads TGTGCCAGCAGTTTGGGGCTGGGGGCGTACGAGCAGTACGTC. This encodes CASSLGLGAYEQYV. This sequence joins TRBV28 and TRBJ2-7; a weak D match, TRBD1 (6 bases). The CDR3 is made up of 14 amino acids. Trimming shortened V by 3 bases and J by 4 bases, and 13 bases separated the two germline ends. Per germline, CDR1 MDHEN and CDR2 SYDVKM.

The J gene is TRBJ1-1, the V gene TRBV6-5; D is unclear. The V and J ends lost 4 bases and 8 bases respectively, with 14 bases between them. Germline V CDR1 and CDR2: MNHEY, SVGAGI. The CDR3 is made up of 13 amino acids. CDR3 bases: TGTGCCAGCAGTTTCCCGGGAACGTCGGAAGCTTTCTTT. This encodes CASSFPGTSEAFF.

The rearrangement joins TRBV7-9 to TRBJ2-5; 7 bases are a match to TRBD1. Germline V CDR1 and CDR2: SEHNR, FQNEAQ (reference sequence). Losses at the gene ends were 4 bases for V and 3 bases for J; bases not matched to a gene: 5. This CDR3 region has 14 residues. The CDR3 DNA follows: TGTGCCAGCAGCTCGGGACAGTTAAAAGAGACCCAGTACTTC. Translated, it gives CASSSGQLKETQYF.

V and J are TRBV10-3 and TRBJ1-6; a weak D match, TRBD1 (6 bases). Germline V CDR1 and CDR2: ENHRY, SYGVKD. The CDR3 sequence is 15 residues long. V shed 7 bases and J shed 8 bases, with 18 bases lying between them. The CDR3 sequence: CAITRNREGDSPLHF. CDR3 nucleotide sequence: TGTGCCATCACGAGGAACAGGGAGGGGGATTCACCCCTCCACTTT.

This rearrangement joins TRBV10-3 to TRBJ2-1, with D unresolved. The germline V and J ends were trimmed by 5 bases and 2 bases, with 10 bases remaining between them. Germline V gene data show CDR1 as ENHRY and CDR2 as SYGVKD. The CDR3 length is 14 residues. The CDR3 protein is CAISPESPYNEQFF. For the CDR3, the DNA is TGTGCCATCAGTCCTGAGTCCCCCTACAATGAGCAGTTCTTC.

This clone was seen a few times. This chain connects TRBV28 to TRBJ1-3, with 7 nucleotides matching TRBD1. With 9 bases clipped from V and 7 bases from J, the junction kept 9 bases outside the gene matches. The germline CDR1 and CDR2 sequences are MDHEN and SYDVKM. The CDR3 contains 13 residues. CDR3 bases: TGTGCCAGTCTCCAGGGGGGGTGGAACACCATATATTTT. This encodes CASLQGGWNTIYF.

This clone has just one count. This chain links TRBV7-9 with TRBJ2-1, with D hard to call. Germline assignment: CDR1 SEHNR and CDR2 FQNEAQ (reference sequence). V was pared by 3 bases and J by 6 bases, with 9 bases between. The CDR3 sequence is 13 residues long. The CDR3 nucleotides read TGTGCCAGCAGCTTTCGTTCGGGCAATGAGCAGTTCTTC. It specifies CASSFRSGNEQFF.

The genes are TRBV5-1 and TRBJ2-1, with 9 bases that match TRBD1. This CDR3 spans 17 amino acids. CDR1 and CDR2 from the germline V gene are SGHRS and YFSETQ. The V segment lost 4 bases and the J segment 5 bases; nucleotides outside the gene matches: 13. CDR3 sequence (DNA): TGCGCCAGCAGCCTAGAGCCGACAGGGGGAGCGAACAATGAGCAGTTCTTC. Residues: CASSLEPTGGANNEQFF.

Turning to this clone: Other DNA sequences in the same sample also yield this CDR3. The J gene is TRBJ2-1, the V gene TRBV5-4; D is perhaps TRBD1 (5 bases). CDR3 length equals 13 residues. V gave up 0 bases and J gave up 5 bases, with 6 bases separating them. Germline V CDR1 and CDR2: SGHNT, YYREEE (reference sequence). CDR3 residues: CASSLAGNNEQFF. CDR3 nucleotide sequence: TGTGCCAGCAGCTTGGCAGGGAACAATGAGCAGTTCTTC.

V is TRBV7-9 and J is TRBJ2-1, with a weak D call TRBD2 (6 bases). V was clipped by 3 bases and J by 6 bases, with 12 bases between them. The CDR3 extends over 14 amino acids. CDR1 and CDR2 (germline): SEHNR, FQNEAQ (reference sequence). The DNA for the CDR3 is TGTGCCAGCAGCTTCGAGACTAGTAGCAATGAGCAGTTCTTC. Amino acids: CASSFETSSNEQFF.

The genes are TRBV9 and TRBJ2-1; 7 positions match TRBD2. Unmatched junction bases numbered 15, after V lost 3 bases and J lost 0 bases. In germline, CDR1 is SGDLS, CDR2 YYNGEE. The CDR3 spans 19 residues. The CDR3 DNA sequence: TGTGCCAGCAGCGACGGCCCCCGGATAGGCGGGAGCTCCTACAATGAGCAGTTCTTC. It translates to CASSDGPRIGGSSYNEQFF.

The chain joins TRBV6-5 to TRBJ1-1, with D possibly matching TRBD1 (6 bases). Germline loops: CDR1 MNHEY, CDR2 SVGAGI. This CDR3 is built from 15 residues. V lost 5 bases and J 4 bases, leaving 17 bases between the germline ends. The CDR3 loop is CASSPRGAGGTEAFF. The CDR3 coding sequence is TGTGCCAGCAGTCCCCGGGGGGCCGGTGGCACTGAAGCTTTCTTT.

This clone has only one observation. The rearrangement links TRBV5-1 to TRBJ2-3; D uncertain. Trimming removed 5 bases from V and 2 bases from J, with 12 bases in between. The CDR3 contains 14 residues. From germline, CDR1 is SGHRS and CDR2 YFSETQ. CDR3 loop: CASSLQRSTDTQYF. Written as DNA, the CDR3 is TGCGCCAGCAGTTTACAGAGATCCACAGATACGCAGTATTTT.

The rearrangement uses TRBV5-1 and TRBJ1-2, with D perhaps matching TRBD1 (5 bases). This CDR3 region has 14 residues. The germline gives CDR1 SGHRS, CDR2 YFSETQ. Trimming stripped 0 bases from V and 4 bases from J, with 10 bases between. CDR3 in DNA: TGCGCCAGCAGCTTGGTAGGACACGGCTATGGCTACACCTTC. Protein product: CASSLVGHGYGYTF.